The source of this T cell receptor beta chain is a study of identical twins. In TCRdb, the 5' RACE reads were re-called with MiXCR into one record per CDR3 protein. Of fewer than 550,000 distinct CDR3 sequences detected, over 12% appear once; the ten largest clones hold roughly 0.46%. This CDR3 contains 12 residues. V gave up 5 bases and J gave up 4 bases, with 7 bases separating them. CDR1 is SGHVS, CDR2 FQNEAQ, per germline. There are a few counts of this clonotype. This sample also appeared in a second study, on yellow fever vaccine responses in identical twins.

This TCR was sampled from a young woman in good health. This chain joins TRBV7-8 and TRBJ2-3, with D unclear. Source material: CD4+ T cells sorted from blood. This chain's CDR3 is CASSETADTQYF. The CDR3 nucleotides are TGTGCCAGCAGCGAGACGGCAGATACGCAGTATTTT.